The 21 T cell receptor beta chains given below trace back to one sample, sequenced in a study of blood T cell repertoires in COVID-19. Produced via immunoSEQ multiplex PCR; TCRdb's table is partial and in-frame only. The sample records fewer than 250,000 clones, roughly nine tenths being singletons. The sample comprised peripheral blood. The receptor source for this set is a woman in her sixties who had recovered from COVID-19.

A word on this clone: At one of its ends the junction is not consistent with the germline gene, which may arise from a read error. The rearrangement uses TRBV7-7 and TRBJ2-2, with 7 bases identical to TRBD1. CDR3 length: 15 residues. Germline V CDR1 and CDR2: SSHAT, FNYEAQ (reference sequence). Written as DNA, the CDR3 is TGTGCTAGCAGCTTAGGGAGACAGGGAACCGGGGAGCTGTTTTTT. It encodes CASSLGRQGTGELFF. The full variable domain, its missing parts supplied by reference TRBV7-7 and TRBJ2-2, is GAGVSQSPRYKVTKRGQDVTLRCDPISSHATLYWYQQALGQGPEFLTYFNYEAQPDKSGLPSDRFSAERPEGSISTLTIQRTEQRDSAMYRCASSLGRQGTGELFFGEGSRLTVL.

CDR3 bases: TGTGCCAGCTCACCACCGACCGGGGGTGTCACAGATACGCAGTATTTT. Protein sequence: CASSPPTGGVTDTQYF. The genes are TRBV18 and TRBJ2-3; tentative D call: TRBD2 (6 bases). The CDR3 covers 16 residues. Per germline, CDR1 KGHSH and CDR2 LQKENI. Trimming took 0 bases from V and 2 from J, leaving 12 bases between them.

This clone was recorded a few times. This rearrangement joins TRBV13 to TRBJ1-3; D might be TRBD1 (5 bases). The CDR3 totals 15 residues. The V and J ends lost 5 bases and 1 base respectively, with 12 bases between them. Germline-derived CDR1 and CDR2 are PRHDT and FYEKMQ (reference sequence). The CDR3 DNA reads TGTGCCAGCAGCCCCAGACAGATATCTGGAAACACCATATATTTT. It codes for CASSPRQISGNTIYF.

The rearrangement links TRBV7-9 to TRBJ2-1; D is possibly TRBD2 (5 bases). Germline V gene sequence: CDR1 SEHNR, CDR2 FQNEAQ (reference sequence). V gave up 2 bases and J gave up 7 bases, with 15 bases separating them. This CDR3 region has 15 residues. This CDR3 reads CASSLRRFGENEQFF. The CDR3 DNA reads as TGTGCCAGCAGCTTACGGAGGTTTGGAGAGAATGAGCAGTTCTTC.

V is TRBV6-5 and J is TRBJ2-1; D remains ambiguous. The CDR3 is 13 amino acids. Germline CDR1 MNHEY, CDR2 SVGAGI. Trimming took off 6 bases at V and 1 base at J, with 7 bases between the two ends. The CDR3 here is CASRMASYNEQFF. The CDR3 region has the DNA TGTGCCAGCAGGATGGCATCCTACAATGAGCAGTTCTTC.

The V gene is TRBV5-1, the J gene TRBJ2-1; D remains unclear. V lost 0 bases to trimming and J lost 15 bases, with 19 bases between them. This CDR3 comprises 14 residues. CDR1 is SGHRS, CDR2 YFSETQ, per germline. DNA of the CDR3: TGCGCCAGCAGCTTGGATGTGGCAGCGCCCTCCTGGTTCTTC. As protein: CASSLDVAAPSWFF.

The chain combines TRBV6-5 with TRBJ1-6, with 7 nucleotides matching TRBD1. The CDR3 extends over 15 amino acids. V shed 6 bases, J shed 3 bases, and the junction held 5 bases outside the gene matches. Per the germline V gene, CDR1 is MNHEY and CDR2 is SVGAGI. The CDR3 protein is CASRAPGGYNSPLHF. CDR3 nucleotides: TGTGCCAGCAGAGCTCCAGGGGGCTATAATTCACCCCTCCACTTT.

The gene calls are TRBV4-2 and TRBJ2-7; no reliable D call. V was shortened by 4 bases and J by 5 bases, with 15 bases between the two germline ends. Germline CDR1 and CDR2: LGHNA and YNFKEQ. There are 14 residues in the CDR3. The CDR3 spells CASSLGPSLDEQYF. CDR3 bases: TGTGCCAGCAGCCTCGGTCCCTCGCTGGACGAGCAGTACTTC.

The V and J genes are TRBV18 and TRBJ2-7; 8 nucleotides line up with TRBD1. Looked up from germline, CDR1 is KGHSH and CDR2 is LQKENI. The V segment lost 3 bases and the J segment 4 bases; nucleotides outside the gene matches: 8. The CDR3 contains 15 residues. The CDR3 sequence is CASSPGQGQVYEQYF. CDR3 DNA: TGTGCCAGCTCACCTGGACAGGGTCAAGTGTACGAGCAGTACTTC.

Here the CDR3 reads CASSPPRALTEAFF. DNA of the CDR3: TGTGCCAGCTCACCACCGAGGGCCCTCACTGAAGCTTTCTTT. The chain employs TRBV18 and TRBJ1-1; D unresolved. Trimming removed 0 bases at V and 4 bases at J, with 9 bases between. Germline V CDR1 and CDR2: KGHSH, LQKENI. The CDR3 is made up of 14 amino acids.

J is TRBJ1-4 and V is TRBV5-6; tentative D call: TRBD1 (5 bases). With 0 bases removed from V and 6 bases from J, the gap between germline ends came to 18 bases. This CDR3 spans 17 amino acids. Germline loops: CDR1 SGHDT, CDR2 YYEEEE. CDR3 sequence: CASSLAGGGAPHEKLFF. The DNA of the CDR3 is TGTGCCAGCAGCTTGGCGGGGGGGGGAGCCCCCCATGAAAAACTGTTTTTT.

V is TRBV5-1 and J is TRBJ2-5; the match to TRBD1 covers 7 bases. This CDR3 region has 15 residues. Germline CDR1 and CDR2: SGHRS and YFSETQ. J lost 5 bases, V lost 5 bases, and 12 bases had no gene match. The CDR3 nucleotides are TGCGCCAGCAGTCAGGGGACAGCCGTGGGGGAGACCCAGTACTTC. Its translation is CASSQGTAVGETQYF.

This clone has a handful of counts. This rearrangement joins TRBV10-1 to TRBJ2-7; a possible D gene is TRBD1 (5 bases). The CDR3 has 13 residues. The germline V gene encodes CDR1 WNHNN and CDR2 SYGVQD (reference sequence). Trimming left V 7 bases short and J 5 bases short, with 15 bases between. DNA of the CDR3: TGCGCCAGCAACCCAGATTTAGGGGACGAGCAGTACTTC. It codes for CASNPDLGDEQYF.

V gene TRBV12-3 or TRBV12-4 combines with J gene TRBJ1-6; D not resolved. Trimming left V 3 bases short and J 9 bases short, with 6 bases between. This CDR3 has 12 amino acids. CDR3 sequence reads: CASSFLSSPLHF. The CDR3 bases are TGTGCCAGCAGTTTCCTGAGTTCACCCCTCCACTTT.

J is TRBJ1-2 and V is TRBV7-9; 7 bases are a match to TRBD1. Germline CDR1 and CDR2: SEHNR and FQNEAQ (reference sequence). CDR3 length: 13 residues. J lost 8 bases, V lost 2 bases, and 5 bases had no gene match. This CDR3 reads CASSLPGGEGYTF. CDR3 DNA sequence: TGTGCCAGCAGCTTACCAGGGGGAGAAGGCTACACCTTC.

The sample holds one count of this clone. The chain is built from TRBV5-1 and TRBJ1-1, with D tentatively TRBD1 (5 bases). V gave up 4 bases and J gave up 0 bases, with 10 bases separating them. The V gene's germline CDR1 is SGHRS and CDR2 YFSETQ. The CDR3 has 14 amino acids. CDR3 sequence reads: CASSPTAMNTEAFF. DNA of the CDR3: TGCGCCAGCAGCCCGACAGCGATGAACACTGAAGCTTTCTTT.

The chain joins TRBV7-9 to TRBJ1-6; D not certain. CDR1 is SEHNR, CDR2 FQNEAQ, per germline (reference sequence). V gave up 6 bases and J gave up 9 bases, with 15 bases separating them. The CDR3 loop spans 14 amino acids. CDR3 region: CASRPDRPGSPLHF. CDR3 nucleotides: TGTGCCAGCAGGCCCGACCGACCAGGTTCACCCCTCCACTTT. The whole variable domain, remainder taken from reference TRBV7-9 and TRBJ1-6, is DTGVSQNPRHKITKRGQNVTFRCDPISEHNRLYWYRQTLGQGPEFLTYFQNEAQLEKSRLLSDRFSAERPKGSFSTLEIQRTEQGDSAMYLCASRPDRPGSPLHFGNGTRLTVT.

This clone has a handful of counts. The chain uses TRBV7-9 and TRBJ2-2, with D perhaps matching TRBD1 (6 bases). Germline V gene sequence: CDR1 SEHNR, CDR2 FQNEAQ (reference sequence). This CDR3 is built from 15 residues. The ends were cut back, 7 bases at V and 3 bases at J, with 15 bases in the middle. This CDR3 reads CASKRQEVDTGELFF. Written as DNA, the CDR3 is TGTGCCAGCAAAAGACAGGAGGTGGACACCGGGGAGCTGTTTTTT.

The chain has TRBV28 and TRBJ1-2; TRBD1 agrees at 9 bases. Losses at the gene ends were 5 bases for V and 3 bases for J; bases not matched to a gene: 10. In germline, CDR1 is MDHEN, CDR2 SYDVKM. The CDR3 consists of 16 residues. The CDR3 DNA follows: TGTGCCAGCAGTAACCCCGGGACAGGGATTTACTATGGCTACACCTTC. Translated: CASSNPGTGIYYGYTF.

For the CDR3, the DNA is TGTGCCAGCAGCAGACGACAGGGGGCCTACAATGAGCAGTTCTTC. It is translated as CASSRRQGAYNEQFF. V gene TRBV7-8 combines with J gene TRBJ2-1; TRBD1 matches at 9 bases. The CDR3 spans 15 residues. Germline loops: CDR1 SGHVS, CDR2 FQNEAQ. The V segment lost 5 bases and the J segment 2 bases; nucleotides outside the gene matches: 4.

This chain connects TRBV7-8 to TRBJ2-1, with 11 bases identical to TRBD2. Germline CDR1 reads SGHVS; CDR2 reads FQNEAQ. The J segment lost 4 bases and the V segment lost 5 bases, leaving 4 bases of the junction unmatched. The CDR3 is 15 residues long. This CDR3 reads CASSASGGTYNEQFF. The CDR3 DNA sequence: TGTGCCAGCAGCGCTAGCGGGGGGACTTACAATGAGCAGTTCTTC. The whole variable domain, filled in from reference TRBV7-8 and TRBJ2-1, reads GAGVSQSPRYKVAKRGQDVALRCDPISGHVSLFWYQQALGQGPEFLTYFQNEAQLDKSGLPSDRFFAERPEGSVSTLKIQRTQQEDSAVYLCASSASGGTYNEQFFGPGTRLTVL.